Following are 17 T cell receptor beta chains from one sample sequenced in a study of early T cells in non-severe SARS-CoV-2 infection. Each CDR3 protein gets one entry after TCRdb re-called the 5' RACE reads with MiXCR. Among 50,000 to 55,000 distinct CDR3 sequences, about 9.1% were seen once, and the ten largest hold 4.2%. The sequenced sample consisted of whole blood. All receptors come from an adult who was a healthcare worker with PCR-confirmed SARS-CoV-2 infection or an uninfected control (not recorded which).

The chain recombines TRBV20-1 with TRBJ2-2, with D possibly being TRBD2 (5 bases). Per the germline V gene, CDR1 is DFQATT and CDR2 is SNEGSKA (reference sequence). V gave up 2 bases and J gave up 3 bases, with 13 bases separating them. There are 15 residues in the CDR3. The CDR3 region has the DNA TGCAGTGCTAGATCCGGAAGGGAGTACACCGGGGAGCTGTTTTTT. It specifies CSARSGREYTGELFF.

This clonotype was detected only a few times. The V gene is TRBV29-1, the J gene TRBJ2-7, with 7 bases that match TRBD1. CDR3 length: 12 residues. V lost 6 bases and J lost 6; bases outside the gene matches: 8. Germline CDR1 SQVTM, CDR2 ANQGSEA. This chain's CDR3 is CSVGKTGTEQYF. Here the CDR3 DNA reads TGCAGCGTAGGTAAGACAGGGACCGAGCAGTACTTC.

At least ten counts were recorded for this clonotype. The CDR3 bases are TGTGCCAGCAGTTACCGCCCGAAGAACACTGAAGCTTTCTTT. Its translation is CASSYRPKNTEAFF. The V call is TRBV6-5, the J call TRBJ1-1; D is ambiguous. Germline V CDR1 and CDR2: MNHEY, SVGAGI. V was trimmed by 2 bases and J by 1 base, leaving 8 bases between them. There are 14 residues in the CDR3.

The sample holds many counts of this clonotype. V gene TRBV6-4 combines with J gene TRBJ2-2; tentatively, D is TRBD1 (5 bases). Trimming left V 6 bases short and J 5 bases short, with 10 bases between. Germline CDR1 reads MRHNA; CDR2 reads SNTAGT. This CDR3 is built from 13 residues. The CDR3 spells CASRTQGTGELFF. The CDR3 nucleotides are TGTGCCAGCAGGACGCAGGGTACCGGGGAGCTGTTTTTT.

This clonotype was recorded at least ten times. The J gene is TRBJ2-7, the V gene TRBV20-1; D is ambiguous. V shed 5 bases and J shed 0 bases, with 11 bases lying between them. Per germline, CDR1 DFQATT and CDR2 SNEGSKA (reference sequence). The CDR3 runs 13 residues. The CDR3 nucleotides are TGCAGTGCTTTCCACCCGAGCTCCTACGAGCAGTACTTC. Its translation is CSAFHPSSYEQYF.

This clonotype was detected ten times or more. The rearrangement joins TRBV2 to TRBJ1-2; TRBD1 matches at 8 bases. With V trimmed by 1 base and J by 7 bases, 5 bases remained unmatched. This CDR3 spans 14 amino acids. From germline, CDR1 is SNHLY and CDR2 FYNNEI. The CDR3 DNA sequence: TGTGCCAGCAGTGAAGAAGGACAGGGTGGTGGCTACACCTTC. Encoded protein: CASSEEGQGGGYTF.

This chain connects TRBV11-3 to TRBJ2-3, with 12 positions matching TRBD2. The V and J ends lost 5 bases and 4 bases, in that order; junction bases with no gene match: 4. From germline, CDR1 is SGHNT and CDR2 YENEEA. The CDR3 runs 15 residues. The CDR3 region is CASSQTSGGADTQYF. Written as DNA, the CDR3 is TGTGCCAGCAGCCAGACTAGCGGGGGTGCAGATACGCAGTATTTT. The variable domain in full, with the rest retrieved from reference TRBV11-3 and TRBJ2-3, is EAGVVQSPRYKIIEKKQPVAFWCNPISGHNTLYWYLQNLGQGPELLIRYENEEAVDDSQLPKDRFSAERLKGVDSTLKIQPAELGDSAVYLCASSQTSGGADTQYFGPGTRLTVL.

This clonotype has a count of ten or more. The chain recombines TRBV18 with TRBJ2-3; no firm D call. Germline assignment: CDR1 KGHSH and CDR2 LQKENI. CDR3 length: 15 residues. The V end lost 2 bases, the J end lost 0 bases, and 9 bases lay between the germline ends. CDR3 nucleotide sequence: TGTGCCAGCTCACCAGGACCCGCTAGCACAGATACGCAGTATTTT. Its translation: CASSPGPASTDTQYF.

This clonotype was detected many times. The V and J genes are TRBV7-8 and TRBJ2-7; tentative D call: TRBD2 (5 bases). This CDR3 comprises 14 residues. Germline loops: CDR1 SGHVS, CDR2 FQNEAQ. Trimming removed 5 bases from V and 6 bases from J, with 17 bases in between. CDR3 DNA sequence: TGTGCCAGCAGCCTTAGGTGGAGGACGGGCGAGCAGTACTTC. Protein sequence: CASSLRWRTGEQYF.

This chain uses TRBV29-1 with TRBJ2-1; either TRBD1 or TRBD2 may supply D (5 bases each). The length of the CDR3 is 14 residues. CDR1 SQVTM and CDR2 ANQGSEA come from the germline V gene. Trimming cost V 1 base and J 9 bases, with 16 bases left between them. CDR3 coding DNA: TGCAGCGTTGAAGTCGTTACGAAGAGGGGTGAGCAGTTCTTC. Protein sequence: CSVEVVTKRGEQFF.

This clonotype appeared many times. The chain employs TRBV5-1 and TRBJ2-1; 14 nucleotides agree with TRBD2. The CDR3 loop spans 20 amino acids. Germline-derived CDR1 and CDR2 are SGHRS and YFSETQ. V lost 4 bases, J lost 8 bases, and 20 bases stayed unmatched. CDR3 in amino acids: CASSRGTSGSIFDRVDEQFF. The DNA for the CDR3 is TGCGCCAGCAGCAGAGGGACTAGCGGGAGTATATTTGATCGGGTGGATGAGCAGTTCTTC.

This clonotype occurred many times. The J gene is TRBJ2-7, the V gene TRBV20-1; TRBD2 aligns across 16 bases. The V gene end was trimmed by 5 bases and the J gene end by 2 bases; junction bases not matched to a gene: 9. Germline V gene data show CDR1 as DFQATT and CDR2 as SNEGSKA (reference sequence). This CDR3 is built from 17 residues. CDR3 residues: CSADPGTSGGDPYEQYF. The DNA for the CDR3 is TGCAGTGCTGATCCCGGGACTAGCGGGGGGGACCCCTACGAGCAGTACTTC.

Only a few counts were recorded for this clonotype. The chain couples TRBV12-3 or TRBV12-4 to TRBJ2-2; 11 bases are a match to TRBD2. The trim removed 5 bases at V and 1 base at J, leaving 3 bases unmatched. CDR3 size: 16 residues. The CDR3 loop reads CASSPTSGGNTGELFF. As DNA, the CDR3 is TGTGCCAGCAGTCCTACTAGCGGGGGGAACACCGGGGAGCTGTTTTTT.

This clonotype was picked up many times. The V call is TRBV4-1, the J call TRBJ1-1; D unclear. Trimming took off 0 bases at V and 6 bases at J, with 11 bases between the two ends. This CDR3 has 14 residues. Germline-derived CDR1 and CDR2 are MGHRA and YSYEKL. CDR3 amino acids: CASSQERFYAEAFF. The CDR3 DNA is TGCGCCAGCAGCCAAGAGCGGTTTTACGCTGAAGCTTTCTTT.

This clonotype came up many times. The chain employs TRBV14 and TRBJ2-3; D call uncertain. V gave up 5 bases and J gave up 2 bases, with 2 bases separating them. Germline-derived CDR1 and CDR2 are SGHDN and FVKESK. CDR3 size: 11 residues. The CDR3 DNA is TGTGCCAGCAGCAACACAGATACGCAGTATTTT. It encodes CASSNTDTQYF.

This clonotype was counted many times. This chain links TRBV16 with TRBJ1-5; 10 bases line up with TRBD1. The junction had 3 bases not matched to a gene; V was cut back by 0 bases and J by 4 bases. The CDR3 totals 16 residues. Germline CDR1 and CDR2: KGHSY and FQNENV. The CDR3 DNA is TGTGCCAGCAGCCAATCGGGGACAGGGGTGAATCAGCCCCAGCATTTT. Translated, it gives CASSQSGTGVNQPQHF. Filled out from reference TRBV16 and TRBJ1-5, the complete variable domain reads GEEVAQTPKHLVRGEGQKAKLYCAPIKGHSYVFWYQQVLKNEFKFLISFQNENVFDETGMPKERFSAKCLPNSPCSLEIQATKLEDSAVYFCASSQSGTGVNQPQHFGDGTRLSIL.

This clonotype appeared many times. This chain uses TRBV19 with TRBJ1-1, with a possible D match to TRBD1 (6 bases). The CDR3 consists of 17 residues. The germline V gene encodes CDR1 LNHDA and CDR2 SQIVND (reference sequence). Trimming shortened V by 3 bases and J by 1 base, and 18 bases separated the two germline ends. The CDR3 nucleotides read TGTGCCAGTAGTATCGGGGGGCAGGGTGAGAGGAACACTGAAGCTTTCTTT. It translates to CASSIGGQGERNTEAFF.